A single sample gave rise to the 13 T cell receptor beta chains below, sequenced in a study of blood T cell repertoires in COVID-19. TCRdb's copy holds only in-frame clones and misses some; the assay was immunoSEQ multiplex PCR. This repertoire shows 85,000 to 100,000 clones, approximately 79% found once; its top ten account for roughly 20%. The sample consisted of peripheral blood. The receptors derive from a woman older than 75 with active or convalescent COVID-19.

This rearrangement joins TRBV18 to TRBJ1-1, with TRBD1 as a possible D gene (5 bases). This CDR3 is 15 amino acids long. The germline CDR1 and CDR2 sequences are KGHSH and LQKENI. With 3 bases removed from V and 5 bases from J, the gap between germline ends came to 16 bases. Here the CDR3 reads CASSPRQSRDTEAFF. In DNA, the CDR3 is TGTGCCAGCTCACCTAGACAGTCAAGGGATACTGAAGCTTTCTTT.

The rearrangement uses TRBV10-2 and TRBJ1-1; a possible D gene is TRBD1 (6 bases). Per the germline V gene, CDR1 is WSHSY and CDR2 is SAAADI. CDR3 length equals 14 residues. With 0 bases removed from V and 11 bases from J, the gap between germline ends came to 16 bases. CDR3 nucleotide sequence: TGCGCCAGCAGTGAGTCGAATCCCCAGGGGCAGGCTTTCTTT. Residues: CASSESNPQGQAFF.

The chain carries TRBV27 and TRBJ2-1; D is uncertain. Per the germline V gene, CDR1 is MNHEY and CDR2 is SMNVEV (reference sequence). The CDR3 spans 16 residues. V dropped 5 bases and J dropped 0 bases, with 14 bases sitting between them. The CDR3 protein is CASSPWRLSSYNEQFF. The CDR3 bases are TGTGCCAGCAGTCCCTGGCGACTGAGCTCCTACAATGAGCAGTTCTTC.

The CDR3 reads CASSTRTAVSYEQYF. CDR3 DNA: TGTGCCAGCAGCACTCGGACAGCCGTGTCCTACGAGCAGTACTTC. The J gene is TRBJ2-7, the V gene TRBV6-5; a weak D match, TRBD1 (6 bases). CDR1 is MNHEY and CDR2 is SVGAGI in the germline V gene. The CDR3 is 15 residues long. Trimming stripped 6 bases from V and 1 base from J, with 16 bases between.

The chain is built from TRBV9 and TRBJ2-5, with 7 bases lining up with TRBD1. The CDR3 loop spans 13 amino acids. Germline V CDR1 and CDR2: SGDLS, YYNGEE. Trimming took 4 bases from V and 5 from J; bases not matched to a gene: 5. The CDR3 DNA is TGTGCCAGCAGCCTCCGACAGGGCGAGACCCAGTACTTC. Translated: CASSLRQGETQYF.

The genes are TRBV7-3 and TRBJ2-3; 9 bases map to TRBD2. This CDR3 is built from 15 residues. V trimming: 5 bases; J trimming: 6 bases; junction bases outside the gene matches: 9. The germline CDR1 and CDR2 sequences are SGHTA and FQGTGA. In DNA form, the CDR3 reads TGTGCCAGCAGCCAAGGTCTAGCGGGAATCGATACGCAGTATTTT. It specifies CASSQGLAGIDTQYF.

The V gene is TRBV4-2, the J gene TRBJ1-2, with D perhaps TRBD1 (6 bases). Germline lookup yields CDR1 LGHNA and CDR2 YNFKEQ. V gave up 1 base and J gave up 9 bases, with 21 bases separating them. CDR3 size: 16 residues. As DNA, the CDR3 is TGTGCCAGCAGCCAAGGAGCGCAATCGGACAGTAGACGCTACACCTTC. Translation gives CASSQGAQSDSRRYTF.

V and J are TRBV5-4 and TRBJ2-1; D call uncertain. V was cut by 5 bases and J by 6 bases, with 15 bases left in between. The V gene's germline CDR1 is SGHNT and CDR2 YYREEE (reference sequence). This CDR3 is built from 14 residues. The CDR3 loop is CASRLRRLPNEQFF. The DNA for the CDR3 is TGTGCCAGCAGATTGAGGAGACTCCCCAATGAGCAGTTCTTC.

The DNA of the CDR3 is TGTGCCAGCAGCTTGGTGTCGGGCTCTGGAAACACCATATATTTT. Amino acids: CASSLVSGSGNTIYF. The genes are TRBV5-8 and TRBJ1-3, with D uncertain. V gave up 0 bases and J gave up 0 bases, with 7 bases separating them. The CDR3 extends over 15 amino acids. Germline V gene sequence: CDR1 SGHTS, CDR2 YDEGEE.

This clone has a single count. The CDR3 protein is CASKEGGALKTDTQYF. The CDR3 DNA sequence: TGTGCCAGCAAGGAGGGGGGGGCCCTGAAAACAGATACGCAGTATTTT. V gene TRBV28 combines with J gene TRBJ2-3, with D perhaps TRBD2 (7 bases). Between the trimmed V and J ends, which lost 7 bases and 3 bases, there was a span of 20 bases. CDR1 is MDHEN, CDR2 SYDVKM, per germline. The CDR3 runs to 16 residues.

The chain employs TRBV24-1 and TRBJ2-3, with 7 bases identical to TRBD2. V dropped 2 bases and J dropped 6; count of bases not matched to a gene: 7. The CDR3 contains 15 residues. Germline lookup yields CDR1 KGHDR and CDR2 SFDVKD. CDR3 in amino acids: CATSDSREGGDTQYF. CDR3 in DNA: TGTGCCACCAGTGATTCCAGGGAGGGTGGGGATACGCAGTATTTT.

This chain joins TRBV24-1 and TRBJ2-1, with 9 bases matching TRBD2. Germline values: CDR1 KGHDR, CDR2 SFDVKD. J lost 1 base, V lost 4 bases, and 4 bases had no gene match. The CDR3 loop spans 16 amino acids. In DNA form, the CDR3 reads TGTGCCACCAGTGACATTAGCGGGGGATCCTACAATGAGCAGTTCTTC. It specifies CATSDISGGSYNEQFF.

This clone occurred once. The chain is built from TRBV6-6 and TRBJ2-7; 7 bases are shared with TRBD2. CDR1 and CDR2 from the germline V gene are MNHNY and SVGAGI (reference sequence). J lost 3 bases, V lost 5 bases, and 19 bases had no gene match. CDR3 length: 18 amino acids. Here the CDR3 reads CASSPLTERTSSGYEQYF. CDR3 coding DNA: TGTGCCAGCAGTCCCTTGACCGAGAGGACTAGTTCCGGCTACGAGCAGTACTTC.